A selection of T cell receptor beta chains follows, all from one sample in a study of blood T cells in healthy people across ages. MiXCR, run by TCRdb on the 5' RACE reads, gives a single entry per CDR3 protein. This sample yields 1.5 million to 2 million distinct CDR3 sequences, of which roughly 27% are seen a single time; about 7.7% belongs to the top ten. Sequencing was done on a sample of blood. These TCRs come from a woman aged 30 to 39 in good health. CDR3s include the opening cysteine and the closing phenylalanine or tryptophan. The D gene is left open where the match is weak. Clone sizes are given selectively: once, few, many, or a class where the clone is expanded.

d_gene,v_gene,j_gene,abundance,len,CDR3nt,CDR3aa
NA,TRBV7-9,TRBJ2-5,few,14,TGTGCCAGCAGCTTATATGCGCAGCAAGAGACCCAGTACTTC,CASSLYAQQETQYF
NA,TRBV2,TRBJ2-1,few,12,TGTGCCAGCAGGCCAGGGACCGAAGTGTTGTTCTTC,CASRPGTEVLFF
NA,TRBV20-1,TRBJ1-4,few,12,TGCAGTGCGGCGCAGCCTGATGAAAAACTGTTTTTT,CSAAQPDEKLFF
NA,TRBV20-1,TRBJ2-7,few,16,TGCAGTGCTAGAGATGCCGGGAACGTTAGGTGGTACGAGCAGTACTTC,CSARDAGNVRWYEQYF
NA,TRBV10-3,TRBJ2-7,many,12,TGTGCCATCAGTGACGTGTGGGCCGAGCAGTACTTC,CAISDVWAEQYF
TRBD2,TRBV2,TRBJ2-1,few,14,TGTGCCAGCACCCGGGACTGGGGGAGGGATGAGCAGTTCTTC,CASTRDWGRDEQFF
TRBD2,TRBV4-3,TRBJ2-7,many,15,TGCGCCAGCAGCCAGTCCTATCGGGGCGGGGGCGAGCAGTACTTC,CASSQSYRGGGEQYF
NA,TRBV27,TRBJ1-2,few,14,TGTGCCAGCAGTTTCGGGGCAGGGTACTATGGCTACACCTTC,CASSFGAGYYGYTF
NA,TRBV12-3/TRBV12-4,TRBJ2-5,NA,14,TGTGCCAGCAGCCCTAACAGGAACCAAGAGACCCAGTACTTC,CASSPNRNQETQYF
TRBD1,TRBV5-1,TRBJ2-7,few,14,TGCGCCAGCAGCATCCGACAGGGATGGTACGAGCAGTACTTC,CASSIRQGWYEQYF
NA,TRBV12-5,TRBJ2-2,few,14,TGTGCTAGTGGTTTCCGACCGAACACCGGGGAGCTGTTTTTT,CASGFRPNTGELFF
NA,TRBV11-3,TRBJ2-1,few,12,TGTGCCAGCAGCTTAGAGGCTGGTGAGCAGTTCTTC,CASSLEAGEQFF
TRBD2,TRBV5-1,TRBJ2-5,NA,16,TGCGCCAGCAGCTTGGACCTAGCGGGGACCCGTAAGACCCAGTACTTC,CASSLDLAGTRKTQYF
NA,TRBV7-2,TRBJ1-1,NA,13,TGTGCCAGCAGCGACCCCTTGCGGCCTGAAGCTTTCTTT,CASSDPLRPEAFF
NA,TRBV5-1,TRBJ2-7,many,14,TGCGCCAGCAGCCCCGAGGCTGATACCTACGAGCAGTACTTC,CASSPEADTYEQYF
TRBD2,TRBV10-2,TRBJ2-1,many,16,TGCGCCAGCAGTGAGCCTCCTAGCGGAGGTGGAAATGAGCAGTTCTTC,CASSEPPSGGGNEQFF
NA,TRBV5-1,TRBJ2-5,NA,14,TGCGCCAGCAGCTTGGTGGCGGGGCCTCAGACCCAGTACTTC,CASSLVAGPQTQYF
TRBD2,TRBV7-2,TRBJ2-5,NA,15,TGTGCCAGCAGCTTCCCAGCGGGAGGCGGAGAGACCCAGTACTTC,CASSFPAGGGETQYF
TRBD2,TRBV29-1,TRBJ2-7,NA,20,TGCAGCGGCCGAGGGCGACGGAGATTCAGCCCAGTCGGGGGGAGATACGAGCAGTACTTC,CSGRGRRRFSPVGGRYEQYF
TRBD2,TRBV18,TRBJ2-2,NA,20,TGTGCCAGCTCACCACGCGATACGTATTCTAGCGGAGCTAACACCGGGGAGCTGTTTTTT,CASSPRDTYSSGANTGELFF
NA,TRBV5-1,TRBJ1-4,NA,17,TGCGCCGGCAGACGATCCATGGGAATTTCAACTAATGAAAAACTGTTTTTT,CAGRRSMGISTNEKLFF
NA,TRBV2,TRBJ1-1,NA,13,TGTGTCAGCATCCCCGAGGAAGGGGTTGGGGCTTTCTTT,CVSIPEEGVGAFF
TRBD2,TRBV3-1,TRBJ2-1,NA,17,TGTGCCAGCAGCCCTGTTGGACTAGCAGGCTCCTACAATGAGCAGTTCTTC,CASSPVGLAGSYNEQFF
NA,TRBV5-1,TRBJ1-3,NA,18,TGCGCCAGCAGCCCGGGTGGGACATCGTCGCCCTCTGGAAACACCATATATTTT,CASSPGGTSSPSGNTIYF
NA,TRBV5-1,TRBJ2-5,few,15,TGCGCCAGCAGCTTGACTACGGGACATACGGAGACCCAGTACTTC,CASSLTTGHTETQYF
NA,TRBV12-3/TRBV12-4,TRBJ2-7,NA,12,TGTGCCAGCAGTCTTATACCCCACGAGCAGTACTTC,CASSLIPHEQYF
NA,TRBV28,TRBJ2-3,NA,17,TGTGCCAGCAGTTTAAGGTACAGGGCACTTACCACAGATGCGCAGTATTTT,CASSLRYRALTTDAQYF
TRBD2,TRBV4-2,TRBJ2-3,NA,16,TGTGCCAGCAGCCAGGAGGTTGTAGCGGGGGGACCGGCGCAGTATTTT,CASSQEVVAGGPAQYF